This TCR beta chain was identified during a study of blood T cell repertoires in COVID-19. In the study overall: Researchers got acute and convalescent COVID-19 samples from the United States, Italy and Spain.

The germline V and J ends were trimmed by 2 bases and 6 bases, with 8 bases remaining between them. CDR1 SNHLY and CDR2 FYNNEI come from the germline V gene. This CDR3 is 13 amino acids long. Original processing notes: From reference gene primer amplification, estimates of nucleated cell counts were derived. Some clones are missing from TCRdb's copy, which holds only in-frame ones; the method was immunoSEQ multiplex PCR. V, J and clone size are taken as reported in that table, and D and trimming were inferred from the DNA itself. The sample yields some 160,000 clones, roughly 80% seen once. Sequenced material: peripheral blood. This clonotype was sampled from a woman at least 80 years old with acute or convalescent COVID-19. The chain links TRBV2 to TRBJ2-4, with D possibly being TRBD2 (5 bases). CDR3 amino acids: CASSEFAGNIQYF. The CDR3 DNA reads as TGTGCCAGCAGTGAATTTGCGGGAAACATTCAGTACTTC. Filled out from reference TRBV2 and TRBJ2-4, the complete variable domain reads EPEVTQTPSHQVTQMGQEVILRCVPISNHLYFYWYRQILGQKVEFLVSFYNNEISEKSEIFDDQFSVERPDGSNFTLKIRSTKLEDSAMYFCASSEFAGNIQYFGAGTRLSVL.